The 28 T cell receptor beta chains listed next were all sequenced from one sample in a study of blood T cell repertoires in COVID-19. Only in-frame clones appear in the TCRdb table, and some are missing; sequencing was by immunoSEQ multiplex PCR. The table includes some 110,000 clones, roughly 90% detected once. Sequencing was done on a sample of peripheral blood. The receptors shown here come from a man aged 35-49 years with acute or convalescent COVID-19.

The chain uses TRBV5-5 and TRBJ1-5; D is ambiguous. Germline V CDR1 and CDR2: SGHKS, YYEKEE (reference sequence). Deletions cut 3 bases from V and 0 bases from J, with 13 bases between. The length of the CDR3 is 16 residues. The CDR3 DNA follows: TGTGCCAGCAGCTCCCGACCCGACAATAGCAATCAGCCCCAGCATTTT. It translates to CASSSRPDNSNQPQHF.

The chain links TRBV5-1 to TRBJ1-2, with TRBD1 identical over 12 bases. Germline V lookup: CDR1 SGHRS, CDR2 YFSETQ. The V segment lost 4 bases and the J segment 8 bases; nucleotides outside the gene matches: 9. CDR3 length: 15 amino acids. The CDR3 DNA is TGCGCCAGCAGCACGGGACAGGGGGCGAAGGGAGGCTACACCTTC. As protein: CASSTGQGAKGGYTF.

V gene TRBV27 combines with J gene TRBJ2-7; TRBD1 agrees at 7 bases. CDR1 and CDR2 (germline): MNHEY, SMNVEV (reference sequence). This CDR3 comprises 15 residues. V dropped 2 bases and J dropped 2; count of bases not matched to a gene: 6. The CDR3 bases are TGTGCCAGCAGTTTAACCGGGACAGAAACCTACGAGCAGTACTTC. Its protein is CASSLTGTETYEQYF.

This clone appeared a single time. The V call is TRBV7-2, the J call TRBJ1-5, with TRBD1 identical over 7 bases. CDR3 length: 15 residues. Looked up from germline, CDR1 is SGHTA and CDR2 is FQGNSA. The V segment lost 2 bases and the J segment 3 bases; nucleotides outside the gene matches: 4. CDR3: CASSLNRGINQPQHF. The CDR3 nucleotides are TGTGCCAGCAGCTTAAACAGGGGAATCAATCAGCCCCAGCATTTT. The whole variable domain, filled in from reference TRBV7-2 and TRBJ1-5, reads GAGVSQSPSNKVTEKGKDVELRCDPISGHTALYWYRQSLGQGLEFLIYFQGNSAPDKSGLPSDRFSAERTGGSVSTLTIQRTQQEDSAVYLCASSLNRGINQPQHFGDGTRLSIL.

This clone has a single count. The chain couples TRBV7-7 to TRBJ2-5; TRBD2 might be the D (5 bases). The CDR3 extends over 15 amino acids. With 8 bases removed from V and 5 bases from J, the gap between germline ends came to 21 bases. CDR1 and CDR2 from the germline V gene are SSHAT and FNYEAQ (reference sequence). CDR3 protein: CASSRSGPTGETQYF. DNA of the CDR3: TGTGCCAGCTCTAGAAGCGGCCCGACGGGGGAGACCCAGTACTTC.

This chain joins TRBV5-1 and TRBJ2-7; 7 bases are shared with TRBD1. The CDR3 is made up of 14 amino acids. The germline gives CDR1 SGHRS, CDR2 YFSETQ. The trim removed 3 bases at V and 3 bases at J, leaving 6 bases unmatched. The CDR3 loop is CASSYRGMGYEQYF. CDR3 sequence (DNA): TGCGCCAGCAGCTACAGGGGTATGGGCTACGAGCAGTACTTC.

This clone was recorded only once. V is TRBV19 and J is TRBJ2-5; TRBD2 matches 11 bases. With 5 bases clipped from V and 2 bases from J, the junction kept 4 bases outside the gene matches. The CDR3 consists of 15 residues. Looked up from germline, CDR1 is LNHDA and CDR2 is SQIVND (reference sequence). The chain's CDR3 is CASSPSGGHQETQYF. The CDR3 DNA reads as TGTGCCAGTAGTCCTAGCGGGGGGCATCAAGAGACCCAGTACTTC.

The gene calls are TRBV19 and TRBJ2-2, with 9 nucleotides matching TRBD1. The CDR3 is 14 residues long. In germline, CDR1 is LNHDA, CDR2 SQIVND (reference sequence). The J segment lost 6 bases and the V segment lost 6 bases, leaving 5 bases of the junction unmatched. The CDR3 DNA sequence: TGTGCCAGTAGGGACAGGGGAGTCTCCGGGGAGCTGTTTTTT. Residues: CASRDRGVSGELFF.

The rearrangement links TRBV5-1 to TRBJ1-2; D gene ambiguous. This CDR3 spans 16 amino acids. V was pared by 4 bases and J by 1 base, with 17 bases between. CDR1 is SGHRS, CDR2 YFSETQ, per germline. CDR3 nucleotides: TGCGCCAGCAGCCCAGGCACACCCATCAATAACTATGGCTACACCTTC. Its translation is CASSPGTPINNYGYTF. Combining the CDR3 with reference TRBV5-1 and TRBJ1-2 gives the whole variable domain KAGVTQTPRYLIKTRGQQVTLSCSPISGHRSVSWYQQTPGQGLQFLFEYFSETQRNKGNFPGRFSGRQFSNSRSEMNVSTLELGDSALYLCASSPGTPINNYGYTFGSGTRLTVV.

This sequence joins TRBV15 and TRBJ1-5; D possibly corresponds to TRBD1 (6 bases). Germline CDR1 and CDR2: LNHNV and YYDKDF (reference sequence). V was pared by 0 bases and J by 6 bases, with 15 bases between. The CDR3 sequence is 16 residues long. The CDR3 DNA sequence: TGTGCCACCAGCAGAGATCTCACAGCCAGGGGTCAGCCCCAGCATTTT. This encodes CATSRDLTARGQPQHF.

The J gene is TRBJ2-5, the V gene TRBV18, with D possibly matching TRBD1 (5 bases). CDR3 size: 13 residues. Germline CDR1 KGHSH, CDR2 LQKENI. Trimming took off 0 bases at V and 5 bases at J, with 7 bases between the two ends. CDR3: CASSPPGVETQYF. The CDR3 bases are TGTGCCAGCTCACCACCAGGGGTTGAGACCCAGTACTTC.

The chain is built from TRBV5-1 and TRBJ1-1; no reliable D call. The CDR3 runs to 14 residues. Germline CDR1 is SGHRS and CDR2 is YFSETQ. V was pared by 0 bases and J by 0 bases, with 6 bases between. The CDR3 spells CASSLASVNTEAFF. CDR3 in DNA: TGCGCCAGCAGCTTGGCCTCGGTGAACACTGAAGCTTTCTTT.

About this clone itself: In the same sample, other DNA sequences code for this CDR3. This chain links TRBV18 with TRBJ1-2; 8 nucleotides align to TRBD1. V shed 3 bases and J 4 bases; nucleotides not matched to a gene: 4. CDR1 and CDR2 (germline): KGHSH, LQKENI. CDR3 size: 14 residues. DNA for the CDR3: TGTGCCAGCTCACCTGGACAGGGAGCCTATGGCTACACCTTC. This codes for CASSPGQGAYGYTF.

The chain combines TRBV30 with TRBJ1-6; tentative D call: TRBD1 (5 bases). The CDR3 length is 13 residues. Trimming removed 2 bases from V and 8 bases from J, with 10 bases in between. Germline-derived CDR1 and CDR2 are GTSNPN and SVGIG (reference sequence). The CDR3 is CAWSRQTDSPLHF. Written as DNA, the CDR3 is TGTGCCTGGAGTCGGCAGACAGATTCACCCCTCCACTTT.

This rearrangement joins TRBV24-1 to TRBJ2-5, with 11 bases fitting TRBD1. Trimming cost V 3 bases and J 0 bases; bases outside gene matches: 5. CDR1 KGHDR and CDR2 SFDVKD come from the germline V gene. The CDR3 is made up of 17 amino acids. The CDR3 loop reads CATSDTGTGGYQETQYF. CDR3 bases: TGTGCCACCAGTGATACCGGGACAGGGGGTTACCAAGAGACCCAGTACTTC.

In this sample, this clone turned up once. CDR3 protein: CASTKGGSGANVLTF. The DNA of the CDR3 is TGTGCCAGCACCAAGGGAGGCTCTGGGGCCAACGTCCTGACTTTC. The chain combines TRBV2 with TRBJ2-6, with a tentative D call TRBD2 (6 bases). V was pared by 7 bases and J by 0 bases, with 10 bases between. Germline V gives CDR1 SNHLY, CDR2 FYNNEI. The CDR3 has 15 amino acids.

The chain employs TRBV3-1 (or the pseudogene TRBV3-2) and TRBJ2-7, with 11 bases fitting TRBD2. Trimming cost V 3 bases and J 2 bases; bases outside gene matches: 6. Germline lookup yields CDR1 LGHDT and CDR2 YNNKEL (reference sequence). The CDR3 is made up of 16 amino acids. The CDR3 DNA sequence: TGTGCCAGCAGCCAGAGTCGACTAGCGGGACCCTACGAGCAGTACTTC. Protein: CASSQSRLAGPYEQYF.

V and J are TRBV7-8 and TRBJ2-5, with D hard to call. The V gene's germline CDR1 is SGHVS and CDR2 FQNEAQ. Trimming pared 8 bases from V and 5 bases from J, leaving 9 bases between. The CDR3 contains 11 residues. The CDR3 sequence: CASQTTETQYF. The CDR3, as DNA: TGTGCCAGCCAAACTACCGAGACCCAGTACTTC.

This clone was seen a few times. The CDR3 spells CASSPGRSNQPQHF. CDR3 coding DNA: TGTGCCAGCAGCCCTGGGCGCTCCAATCAGCCCCAGCATTTT. The chain employs TRBV27 and TRBJ1-5; no clear D. V lost 6 bases to trimming and J lost 3 bases, with 12 bases between them. The CDR3 has 14 amino acids. Germline V CDR1 and CDR2: MNHEY, SMNVEV (reference sequence).

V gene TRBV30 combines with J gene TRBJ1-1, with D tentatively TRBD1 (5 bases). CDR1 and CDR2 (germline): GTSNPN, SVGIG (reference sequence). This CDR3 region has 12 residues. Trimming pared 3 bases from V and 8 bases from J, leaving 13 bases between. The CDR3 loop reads CAWRGQAAEAFF. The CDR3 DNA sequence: TGTGCCTGGAGGGGGCAGGCGGCAGAAGCTTTCTTT.

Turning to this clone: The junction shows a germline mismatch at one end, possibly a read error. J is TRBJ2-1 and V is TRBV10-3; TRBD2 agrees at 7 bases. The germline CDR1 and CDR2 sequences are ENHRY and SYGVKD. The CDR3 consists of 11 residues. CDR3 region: CAISNSGPFIF. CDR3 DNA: TGTGCCATCAGTAATAGCGGGCCGTTTATCTTC.

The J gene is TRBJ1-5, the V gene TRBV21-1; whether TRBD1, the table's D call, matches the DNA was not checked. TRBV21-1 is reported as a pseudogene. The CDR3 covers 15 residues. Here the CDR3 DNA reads TGTGCCAGCAGCAAATCAACCAGGGTCGGTCAGCCCCAGCATTTT. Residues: CASSKSTRVGQPQHF.

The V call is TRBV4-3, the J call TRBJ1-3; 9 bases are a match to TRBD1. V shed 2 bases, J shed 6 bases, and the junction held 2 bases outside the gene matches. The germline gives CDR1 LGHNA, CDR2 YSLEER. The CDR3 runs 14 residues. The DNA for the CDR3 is TGCGCCAGCAGCCAAAGGACAGGGGCAAACACCATATATTTT. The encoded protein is CASSQRTGANTIYF.

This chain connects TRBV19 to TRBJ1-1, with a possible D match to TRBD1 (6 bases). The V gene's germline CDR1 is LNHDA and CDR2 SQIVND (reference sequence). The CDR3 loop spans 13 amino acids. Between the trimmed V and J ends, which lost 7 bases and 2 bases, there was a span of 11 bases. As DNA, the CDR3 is TGTGCCAGTACCCCGGACAGAAACACTGAAGCTTTCTTT. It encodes CASTPDRNTEAFF.

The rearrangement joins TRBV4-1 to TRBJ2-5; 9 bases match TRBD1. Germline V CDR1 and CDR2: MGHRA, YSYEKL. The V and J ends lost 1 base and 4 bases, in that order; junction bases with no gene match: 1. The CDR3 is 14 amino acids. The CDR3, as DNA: TGCGCCAGCAGCCAAGTGGACAGGGGAGAGACCCAGTACTTC. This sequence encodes CASSQVDRGETQYF.

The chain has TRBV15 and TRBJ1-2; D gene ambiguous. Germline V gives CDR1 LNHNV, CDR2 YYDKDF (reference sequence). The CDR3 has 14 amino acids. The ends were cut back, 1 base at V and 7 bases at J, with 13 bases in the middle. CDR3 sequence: CATSRGGGSSGYTF. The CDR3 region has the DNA TGTGCCACCAGCAGAGGGGGAGGGTCCTCTGGCTACACCTTC. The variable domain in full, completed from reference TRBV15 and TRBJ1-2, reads DAMVIQNPRYQVTQFGKPVTLSCSQTLNHNVMYWYQQKSSQAPKLLFHYYDKDFNNEADTPDNFQSRRPNTSFCFLDIRSPGLGDTAMYLCATSRGGGSSGYTFGSGTRLTVV.

The CDR3: CASSLELSGGETQYF. CDR3 DNA sequence: TGCGCCAGCAGCTTGGAGCTTAGCGGGGGAGAGACCCAGTACTTC. The chain combines TRBV5-1 with TRBJ2-5, with 9 bases matching TRBD2. Germline values: CDR1 SGHRS, CDR2 YFSETQ. Trimming removed 0 bases from V and 4 bases from J; junction bases left unmatched: 4. CDR3 length: 15 amino acids.

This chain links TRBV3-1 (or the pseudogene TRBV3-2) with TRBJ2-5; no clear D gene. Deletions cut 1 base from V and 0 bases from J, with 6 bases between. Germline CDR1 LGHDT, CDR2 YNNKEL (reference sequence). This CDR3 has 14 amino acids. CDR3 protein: CASSQVGYQETQYF. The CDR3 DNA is TGTGCCAGCAGCCAAGTCGGGTACCAAGAGACCCAGTACTTC.